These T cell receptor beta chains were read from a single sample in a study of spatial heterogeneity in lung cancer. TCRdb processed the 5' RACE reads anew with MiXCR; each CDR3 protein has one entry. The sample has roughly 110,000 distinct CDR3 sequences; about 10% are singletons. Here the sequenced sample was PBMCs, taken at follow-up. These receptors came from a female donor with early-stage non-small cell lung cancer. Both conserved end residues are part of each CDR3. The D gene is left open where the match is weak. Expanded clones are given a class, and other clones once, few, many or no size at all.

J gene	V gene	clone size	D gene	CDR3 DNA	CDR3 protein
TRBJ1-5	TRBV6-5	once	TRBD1	TGTGCCAGCAGAAAATCCGGACAGGGGTTCAATCAGCCCCAGCATTTT	CASRKSGQGFNQPQHF
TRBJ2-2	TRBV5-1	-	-	TGCGCCAGCAGCTCCTCGGGGGACGTCACCGGGGAGCTGTTTTTT	CASSSSGDVTGELFF
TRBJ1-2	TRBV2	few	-	TGTGCCAGCAGCGTGGTTGACCTCTCTCCCTATGGCTACACCTTC	CASSVVDLSPYGYTF
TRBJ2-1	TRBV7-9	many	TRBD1	TGTGCCAGCGGAGCTTTTGAGACAGGGAATCATGAGCAGTTCTTC	CASGAFETGNHEQFF
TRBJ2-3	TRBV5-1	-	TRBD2	TGCGCCAGCAGCTTGGCCCTCTCAACTAGCGGGAGGGCTACAGATACGCAGTATTTT	CASSLALSTSGRATDTQYF
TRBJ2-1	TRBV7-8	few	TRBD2	TGTGCCAGCAGTCAACCGGGACTAAGCTCCTACAATGAGCAGTTCTTC	CASSQPGLSSYNEQFF
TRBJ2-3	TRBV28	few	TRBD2	TGTGCCAGCAGTTTACTGAATCTTTTGCTAGCGGGAAAACCAGATACGCAGTATTTT	CASSLLNLLLAGKPDTQYF
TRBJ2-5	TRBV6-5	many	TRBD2	TGTGCCAGCAGTTACTCGTATAGCGGGAGAGGGGAGACCCAGTACTTC	CASSYSYSGRGETQYF
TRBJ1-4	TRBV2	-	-	TGTGCCACCCAAACAGGGACCGGTGAAAAACTGTTTTTT	CATQTGTGEKLFF
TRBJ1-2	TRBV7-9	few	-	TGTGCCAGCAGTACCGGGACACTGACCCGATATGGCTACACCTTC	CASSTGTLTRYGYTF
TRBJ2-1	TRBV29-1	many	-	TGCAGCGTTTTTGGCTCCTACAATGAGCAGTTCTTC	CSVFGSYNEQFF
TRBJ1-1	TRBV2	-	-	TGTGCCAGCAGCCCCCCGGGGAACACTGAAGCTTTCTTT	CASSPPGNTEAFF
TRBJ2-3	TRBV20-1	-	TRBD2	TGCAGTGCTAGCTTATCGGGAGGACGCACAGATACGCAGTATTTT	CSASLSGGRTDTQYF
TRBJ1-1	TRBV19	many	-	TGTGCCAGTACCCCGGGGTGGTCACCCACTATGAACACTGAAGCTTTCTTT	CASTPGWSPTMNTEAFF
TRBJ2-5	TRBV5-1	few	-	TGCGCCAGCAGCTTAGCCCCGCTGGAGACCCAGTACTTC	CASSLAPLETQYF
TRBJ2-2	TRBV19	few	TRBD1	TGTGCCAGTAGCCCAAGGACAGGTTGGACCGGGGAGCTGTTTTTT	CASSPRTGWTGELFF
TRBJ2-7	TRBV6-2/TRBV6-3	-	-	TGTGCCAGCAAAAAACCAGGTTCTCCTACCTACGAGCAGTACTTC	CASKKPGSPTYEQYF
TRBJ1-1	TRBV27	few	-	TGTGCCAGCAGCCTTAAATCACTGGGGAACACTGAAGCTTTCTTT	CASSLKSLGNTEAFF
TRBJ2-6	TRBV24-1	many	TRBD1	TGTGCCACCAGCAGACCGGGACAGGGCTCTGGGGCCAACGTCCTGACTTTC	CATSRPGQGSGANVLTF
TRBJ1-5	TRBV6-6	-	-	TGTGCCATCGGTGACAGGTACAATCAGCCCCAGCATTTT	CAIGDRYNQPQHF
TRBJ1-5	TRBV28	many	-	TGTGCCAGCAGTACCCACGGGAGCAATCAGCCCCAGCATTTT	CASSTHGSNQPQHF
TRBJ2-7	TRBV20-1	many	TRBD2	TGCAGTGCTCCTAAACCCGGGCTGGGGAGGGACGAGCAGTACTTC	CSAPKPGLGRDEQYF
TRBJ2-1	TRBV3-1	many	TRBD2	TGTGCCAGCAGCCAAGATTTGCGCCCGGGACTAGCGGGTGGTGAGCAGTTCTTC	CASSQDLRPGLAGGEQFF
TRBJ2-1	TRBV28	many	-	TGTGCCAGCAGTTTGGGGGACCGCTACAATGAGCAGTTCTTC	CASSLGDRYNEQFF
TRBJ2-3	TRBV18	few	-	TGTGCCAGCTCACCACCGTCAGGGGATCGCACCGATACGCAGTATTTT	CASSPPSGDRTDTQYF
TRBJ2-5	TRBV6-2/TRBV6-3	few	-	TGTGCCAGCAGCCCGACAGGTCAAGAGACCCAGTACTTC	CASSPTGQETQYF
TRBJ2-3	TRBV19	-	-	TGTGCCAGTAGTATCCCCCGGGCAGCGGCCAGGTCAGATACGCAGTATTTT	CASSIPRAAARSDTQYF
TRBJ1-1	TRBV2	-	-	TGTGCCAGCAGTGAACAGGCTGGTGAAGCTTTCTTT	CASSEQAGEAFF
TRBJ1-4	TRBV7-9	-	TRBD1	TGTGCCAGCAGCATACGGACAGGAGAGAATGAAAAACTGTTTTTT	CASSIRTGENEKLFF
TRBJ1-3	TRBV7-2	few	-	TGTGCCAGCAGCTTAGTCCGGAACTCTGGAAACACCATATATTTT	CASSLVRNSGNTIYF
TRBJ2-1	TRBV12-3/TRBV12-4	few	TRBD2	TGTGCCAGCAGGAGAGCGGGAGGAGGCAATGAGCAGTTCTTC	CASRRAGGGNEQFF
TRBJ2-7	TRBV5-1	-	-	TGCGCCAGCAGCTTGGCCGGTGATGGGAGGTCGGCCCTCGAGCAGTACTTC	CASSLAGDGRSALEQYF
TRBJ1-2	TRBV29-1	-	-	TGCAGCGTTGCCCAGGGCACTAACTATGGCTACACCTTC	CSVAQGTNYGYTF
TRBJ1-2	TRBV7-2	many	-	TGTGCCAGCAGCTTCGGACAGAGTTATGGCTACACCTTC	CASSFGQSYGYTF
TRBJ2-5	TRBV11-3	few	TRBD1	TGTGCCAGCAGCTTAGATCCCCAGGGGGAAGAGACCCAGTACTTC	CASSLDPQGEETQYF
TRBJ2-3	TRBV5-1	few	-	TGCGCCAGCAGCTTGGAGGGCACCCGCACAGATACGCAGTATTTT	CASSLEGTRTDTQYF
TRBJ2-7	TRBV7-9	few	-	TGTGCCAGCAGCTTAGCTAGCCACGAGGGCGAGCAGTACTTC	CASSLASHEGEQYF
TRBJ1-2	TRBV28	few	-	TGTGCCAGCAGAAAGGACTCGGGAGTTAGGTTCTATGGCTACACCTTC	CASRKDSGVRFYGYTF
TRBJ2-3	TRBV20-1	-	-	TGCAGTGCTCGCAGGGGGCGCGGAGCGGGAGTTTTAGATACGCAGTATTTT	CSARRGRGAGVLDTQYF